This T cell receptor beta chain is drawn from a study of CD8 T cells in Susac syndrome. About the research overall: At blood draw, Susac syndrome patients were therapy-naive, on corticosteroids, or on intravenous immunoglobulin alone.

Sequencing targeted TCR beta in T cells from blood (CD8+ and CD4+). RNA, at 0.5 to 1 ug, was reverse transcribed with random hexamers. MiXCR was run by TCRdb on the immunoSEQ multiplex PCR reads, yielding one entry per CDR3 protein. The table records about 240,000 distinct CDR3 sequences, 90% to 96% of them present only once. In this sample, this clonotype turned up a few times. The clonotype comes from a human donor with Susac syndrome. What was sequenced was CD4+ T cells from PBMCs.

The DNA of the CDR3 is TGTGCCAGCAGTGACACAGATACGCAGTATTTT. Translated, it gives CASSDTDTQYF. The chain employs TRBV2 and TRBJ2-3; D is ambiguous. V dropped 3 bases and J dropped 2 bases, with 0 bases sitting between them. The CDR3 loop spans 11 amino acids. Germline V gene data show CDR1 as SNHLY and CDR2 as FYNNEI.